The clone carrying this T cell receptor (beta chain) has ten or more counts. This entry is derived from a study of molecular identifiers for immune sequencing clone quantification. Naive CD8 T cells underwent sorting with the CD8+CD4-CCR7+CD45RA+ definition. TCRdb called the PCR reads again in MiXCR, with one record for every CDR3 protein. In the table there are 60,000 to 80,000 distinct CDR3 sequences, around 18% of which are singletons. The CDR3 extends over 15 amino acids. The V gene end was trimmed by 4 bases and the J gene end by 1 base; junction bases not matched to a gene: 4. In germline, CDR1 is KGHDR, CDR2 SFDVKD.

This chain uses TRBV24-1 with TRBJ2-3, with 7 bases matching TRBD1. Sample: naive CD8+ T cells from blood, with Jurkat cell RNA spiked in. Noted subset: FACS-sorted CD8+CD4-CCR7+CD45RA+ naive T cells. The sequence came from a human donor in good health. Some libraries in this study had Jurkat cell RNA spiked in. The CDR3 nucleotides read TGTGCCACCAGTGACAAGACAGGGCGCACAGATACGCAGTATTTT. It yields the protein CATSDKTGRTDTQYF.